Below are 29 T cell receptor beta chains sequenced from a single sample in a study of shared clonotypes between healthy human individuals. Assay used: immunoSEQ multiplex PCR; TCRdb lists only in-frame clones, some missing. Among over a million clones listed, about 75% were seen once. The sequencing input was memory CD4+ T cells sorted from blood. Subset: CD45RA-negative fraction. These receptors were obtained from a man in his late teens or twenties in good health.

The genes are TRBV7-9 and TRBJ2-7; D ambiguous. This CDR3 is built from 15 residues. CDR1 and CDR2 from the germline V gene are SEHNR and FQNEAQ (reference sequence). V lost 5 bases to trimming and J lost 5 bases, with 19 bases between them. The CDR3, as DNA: TGTGCCAGCAGCAAAGAGGCAGGCTGGCGAGACGAGCAGTACTTC. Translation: CASSKEAGWRDEQYF.

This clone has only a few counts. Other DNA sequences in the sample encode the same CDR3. The CDR3 region is CASSLIGGTEAFF. The CDR3 DNA follows: TGTGCCAGCAGCTTGATCGGGGGCACTGAAGCTTTCTTT. V is TRBV5-4 and J is TRBJ1-1; perhaps TRBD1 as D (5 bases). Germline CDR1 reads SGHNT; CDR2 reads YYREEE (reference sequence). The V end was cut by 1 base, the J end by 4 bases, with 8 bases between. CDR3 length: 13 amino acids. Full variable domain (missing parts from reference TRBV5-4 and TRBJ1-1): ETGVTQSPTHLIKTRGQQVTLRCSSQSGHNTVSWYQQALGQGPQFIFQYYREEENGRGNFPPRFSGLQFPNYSSELNVNALELDDSALYLCASSLIGGTEAFFGQGTRLTVV.

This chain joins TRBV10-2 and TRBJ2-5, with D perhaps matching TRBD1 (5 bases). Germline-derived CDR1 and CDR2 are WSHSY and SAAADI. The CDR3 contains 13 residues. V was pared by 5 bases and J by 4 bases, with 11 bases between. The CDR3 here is CASSSQVGETQYF. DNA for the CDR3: TGCGCCAGCAGTTCACAGGTTGGAGAGACCCAGTACTTC.

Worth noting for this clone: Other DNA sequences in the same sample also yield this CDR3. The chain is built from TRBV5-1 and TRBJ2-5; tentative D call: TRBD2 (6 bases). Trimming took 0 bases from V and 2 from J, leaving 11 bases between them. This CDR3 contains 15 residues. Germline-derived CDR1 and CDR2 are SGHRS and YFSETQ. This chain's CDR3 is CASSLDSGRQETQYF. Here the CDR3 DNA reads TGCGCCAGCAGCTTGGATTCGGGGAGGCAAGAGACCCAGTACTTC.

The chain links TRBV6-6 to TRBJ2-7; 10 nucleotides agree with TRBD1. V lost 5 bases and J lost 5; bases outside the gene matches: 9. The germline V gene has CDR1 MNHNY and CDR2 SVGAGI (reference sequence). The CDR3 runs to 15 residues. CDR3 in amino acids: CASSKQGQGSHEQYF. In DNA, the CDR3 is TGTGCCAGCAGTAAACAGGGACAGGGGTCCCACGAGCAGTACTTC.

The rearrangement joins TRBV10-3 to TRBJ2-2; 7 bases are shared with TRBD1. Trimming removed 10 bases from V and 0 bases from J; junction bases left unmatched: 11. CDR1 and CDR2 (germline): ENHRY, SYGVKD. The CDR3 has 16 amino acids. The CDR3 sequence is CATTTGSNTNTGELFF. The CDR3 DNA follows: TGTGCCACCACGACAGGGTCGAACACGAACACCGGGGAGCTGTTTTTT.

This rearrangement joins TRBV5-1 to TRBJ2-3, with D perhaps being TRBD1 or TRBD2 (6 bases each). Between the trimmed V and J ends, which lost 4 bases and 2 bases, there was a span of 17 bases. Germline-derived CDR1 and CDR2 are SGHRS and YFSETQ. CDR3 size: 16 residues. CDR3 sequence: CASSPYSSGATDTQYF. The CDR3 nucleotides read TGCGCCAGCAGCCCGTACTCCTCGGGGGCCACAGATACGCAGTATTTT.

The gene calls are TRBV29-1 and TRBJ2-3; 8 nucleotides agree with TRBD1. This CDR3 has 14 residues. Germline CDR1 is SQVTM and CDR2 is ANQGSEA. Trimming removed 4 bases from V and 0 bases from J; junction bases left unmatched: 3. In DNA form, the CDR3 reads TGCAGCGTTGGACAGGGGAGTAGCACAGATACGCAGTATTTT. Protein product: CSVGQGSSTDTQYF.

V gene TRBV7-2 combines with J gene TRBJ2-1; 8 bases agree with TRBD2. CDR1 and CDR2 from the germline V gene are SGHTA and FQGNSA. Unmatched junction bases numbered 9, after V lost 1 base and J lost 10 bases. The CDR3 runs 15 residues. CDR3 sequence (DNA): TGTGCCAGCAGCTTAGGGGGACTAGGGTCGGAGGAGCAGTTCTTC. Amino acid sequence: CASSLGGLGSEEQFF.

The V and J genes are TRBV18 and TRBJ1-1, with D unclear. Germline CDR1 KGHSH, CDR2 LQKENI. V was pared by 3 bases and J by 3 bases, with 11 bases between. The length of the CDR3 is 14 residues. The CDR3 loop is CASSPSDWDTEAFF. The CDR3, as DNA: TGTGCCAGCTCACCTTCGGATTGGGACACTGAAGCTTTCTTT.

CDR3 coding DNA: TGTGCCAGCAGTGGTCAGCAGGGGACCACCGGGGAGCTGTTTTTT. This encodes CASSGQQGTTGELFF. The chain has TRBV2 and TRBJ2-2, with D perhaps matching TRBD1 (6 bases). CDR3 size: 15 residues. V lost 4 bases and J 4 bases, leaving 13 bases between the germline ends. The germline gives CDR1 SNHLY, CDR2 FYNNEI.

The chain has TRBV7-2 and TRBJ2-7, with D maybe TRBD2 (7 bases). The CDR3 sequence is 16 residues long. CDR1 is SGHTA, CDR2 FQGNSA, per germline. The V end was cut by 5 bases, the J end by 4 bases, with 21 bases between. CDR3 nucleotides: TGTGCCAGCAGCCCAGCTAGGGGGAGGGCCGCTTACGAGCAGTACTTC. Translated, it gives CASSPARGRAAYEQYF. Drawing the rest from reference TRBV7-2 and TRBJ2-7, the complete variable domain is GAGVSQSPSNKVTEKGKDVELRCDPISGHTALYWYRQSLGQGLEFLIYFQGNSAPDKSGLPSDRFSAERTGGSVSTLTIQRTQQEDSAVYLCASSPARGRAAYEQYFGPGTRLTVT.

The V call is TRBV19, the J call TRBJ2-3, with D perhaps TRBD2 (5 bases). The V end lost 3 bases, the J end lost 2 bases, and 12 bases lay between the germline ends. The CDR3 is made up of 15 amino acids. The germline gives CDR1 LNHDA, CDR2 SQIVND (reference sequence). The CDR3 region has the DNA TGTGCCAGTAGTATGATTACCGGACTCACAGATACGCAGTATTTT. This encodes CASSMITGLTDTQYF.

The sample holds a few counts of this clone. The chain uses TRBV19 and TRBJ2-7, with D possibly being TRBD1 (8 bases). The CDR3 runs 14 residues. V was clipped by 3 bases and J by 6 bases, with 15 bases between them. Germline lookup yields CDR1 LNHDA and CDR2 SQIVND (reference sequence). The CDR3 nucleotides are TGTGCCAGTAGTATCGGACAGGGAGGGGGCGAGCAGTACTTC. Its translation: CASSIGQGGGEQYF.

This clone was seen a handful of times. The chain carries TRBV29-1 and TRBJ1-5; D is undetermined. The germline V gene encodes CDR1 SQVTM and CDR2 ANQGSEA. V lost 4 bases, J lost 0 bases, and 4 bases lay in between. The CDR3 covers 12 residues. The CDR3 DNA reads TGCAGCGTTGTCTCTAGCAATCAGCCCCAGCATTTT. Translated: CSVVSSNQPQHF. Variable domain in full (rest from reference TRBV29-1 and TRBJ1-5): SAVISQKPSRDICQRGTSLTIQCQVDSQVTMMFWYRQQPGQSLTLIATANQGSEATYESGFVIDKFPISRPNLTFSTLTVSNMSPEDSSIYLCSVVSSNQPQHFGDGTRLSIL.

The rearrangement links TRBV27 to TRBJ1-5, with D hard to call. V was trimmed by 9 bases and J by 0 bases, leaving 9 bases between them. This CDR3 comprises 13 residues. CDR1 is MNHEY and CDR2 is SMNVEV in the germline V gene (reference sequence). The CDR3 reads CASPDDSNQPQHF. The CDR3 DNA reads TGTGCCAGTCCCGACGATAGCAATCAGCCCCAGCATTTT.

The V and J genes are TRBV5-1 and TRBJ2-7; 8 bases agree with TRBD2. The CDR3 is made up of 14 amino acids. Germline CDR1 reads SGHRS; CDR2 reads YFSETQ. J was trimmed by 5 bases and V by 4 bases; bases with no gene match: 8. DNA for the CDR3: TGCGCCAGCAGCGGCGGACTAGCCAGCCACGAGCAGTACTTC. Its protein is CASSGGLASHEQYF.

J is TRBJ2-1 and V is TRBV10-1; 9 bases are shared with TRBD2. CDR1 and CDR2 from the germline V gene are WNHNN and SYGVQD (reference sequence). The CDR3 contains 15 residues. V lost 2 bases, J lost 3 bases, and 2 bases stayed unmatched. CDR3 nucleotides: TGCGCCAGCAGTGAGCAGCGGGGGGTCTACAATGAGCAGTTCTTC. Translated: CASSEQRGVYNEQFF.

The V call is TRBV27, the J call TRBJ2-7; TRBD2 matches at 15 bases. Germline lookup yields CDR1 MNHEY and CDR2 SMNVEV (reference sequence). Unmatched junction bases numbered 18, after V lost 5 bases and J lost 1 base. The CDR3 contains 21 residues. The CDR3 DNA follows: TGTGCCAGCAGTCTTACCCGGACTAGCGGGGGGGCCGGCCGGACGTCCTACGAGCAGTACTTC. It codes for CASSLTRTSGGAGRTSYEQYF.

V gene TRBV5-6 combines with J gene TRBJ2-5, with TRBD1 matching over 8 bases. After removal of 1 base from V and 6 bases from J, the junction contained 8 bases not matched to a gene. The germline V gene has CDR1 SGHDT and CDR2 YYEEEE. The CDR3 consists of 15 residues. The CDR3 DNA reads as TGTGCCAGCAGCTTGAAGGACAGGGCGATTCAGACCCAGTACTTC. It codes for CASSLKDRAIQTQYF.

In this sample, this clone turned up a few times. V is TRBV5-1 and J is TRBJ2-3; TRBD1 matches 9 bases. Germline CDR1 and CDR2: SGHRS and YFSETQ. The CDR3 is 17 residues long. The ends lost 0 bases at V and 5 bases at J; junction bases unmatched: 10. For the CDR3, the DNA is TGCGCCAGCAGCTTGGGAATGACAGGGGGGGCAGGAGATACGCAGTATTTT. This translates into CASSLGMTGGAGDTQYF. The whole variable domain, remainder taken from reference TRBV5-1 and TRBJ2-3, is KAGVTQTPRYLIKTRGQQVTLSCSPISGHRSVSWYQQTPGQGLQFLFEYFSETQRNKGNFPGRFSGRQFSNSRSEMNVSTLELGDSALYLCASSLGMTGGAGDTQYFGPGTRLTVL.

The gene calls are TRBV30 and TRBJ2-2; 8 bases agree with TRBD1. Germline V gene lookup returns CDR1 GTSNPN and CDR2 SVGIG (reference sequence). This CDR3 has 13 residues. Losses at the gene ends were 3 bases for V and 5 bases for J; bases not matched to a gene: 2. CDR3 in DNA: TGTGCCTGGAGCCAGGGGGCAACCGGGGAGCTGTTTTTT. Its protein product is CAWSQGATGELFF.

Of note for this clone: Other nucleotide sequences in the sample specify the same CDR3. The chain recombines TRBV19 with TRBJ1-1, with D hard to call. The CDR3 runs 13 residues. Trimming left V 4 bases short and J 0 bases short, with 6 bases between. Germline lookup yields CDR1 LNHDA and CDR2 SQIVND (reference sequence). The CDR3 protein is CASSSGLNTEAFF. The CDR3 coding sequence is TGTGCCAGTAGTAGTGGCCTGAACACTGAAGCTTTCTTT. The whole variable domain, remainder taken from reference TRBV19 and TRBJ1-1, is DGGITQSPKYLFRKEGQNVTLSCEQNLNHDAMYWYRQDPGQGLRLIYYSQIVNDFQKGDIAEGYSVSREKKESFPLTVTSAQKNPTAFYLCASSSGLNTEAFFGQGTRLTVV.

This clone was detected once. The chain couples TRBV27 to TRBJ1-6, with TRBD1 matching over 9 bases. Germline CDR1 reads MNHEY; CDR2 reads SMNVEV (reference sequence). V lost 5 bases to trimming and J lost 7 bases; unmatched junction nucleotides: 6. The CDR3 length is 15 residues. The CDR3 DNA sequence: TGTGCCAGCAGTACGGGACAGGGTATAAATTCACCCCTCCACTTT. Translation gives CASSTGQGINSPLHF.

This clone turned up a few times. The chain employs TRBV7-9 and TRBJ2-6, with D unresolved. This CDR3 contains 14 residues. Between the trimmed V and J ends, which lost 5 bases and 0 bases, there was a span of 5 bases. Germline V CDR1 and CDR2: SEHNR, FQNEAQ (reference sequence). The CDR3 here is CASSPTSGANVLTF. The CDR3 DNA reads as TGTGCCAGCAGCCCAACCTCTGGGGCCAACGTCCTGACTTTC.

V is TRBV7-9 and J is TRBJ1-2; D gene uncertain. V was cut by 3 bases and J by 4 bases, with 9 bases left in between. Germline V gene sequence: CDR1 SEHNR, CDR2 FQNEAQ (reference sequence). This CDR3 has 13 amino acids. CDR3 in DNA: TGTGCCAGCAGCTTCGGGTTCCTCTATGGCTACACCTTC. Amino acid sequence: CASSFGFLYGYTF.

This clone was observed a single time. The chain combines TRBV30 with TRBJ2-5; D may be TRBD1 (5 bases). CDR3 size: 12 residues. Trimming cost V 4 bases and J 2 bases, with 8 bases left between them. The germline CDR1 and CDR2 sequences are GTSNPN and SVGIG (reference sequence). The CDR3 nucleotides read TGTGCCTGGAATGGGGCGCAAGAGACCCAGTACTTC. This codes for CAWNGAQETQYF.

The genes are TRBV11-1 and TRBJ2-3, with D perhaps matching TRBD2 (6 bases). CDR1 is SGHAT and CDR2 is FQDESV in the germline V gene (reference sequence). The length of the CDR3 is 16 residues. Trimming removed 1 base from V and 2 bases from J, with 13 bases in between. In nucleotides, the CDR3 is TGTGCCAGCAGCTTAGTCTGGAGGGGACTCACAGATACGCAGTATTTT. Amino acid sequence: CASSLVWRGLTDTQYF. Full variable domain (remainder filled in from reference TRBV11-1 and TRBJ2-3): EAEVAQSPRYKITEKSQAVAFWCDPISGHATLYWYRQILGQGPELLVQFQDESVVDDSQLPKDRFSAERLKGVDSTLKIQPAELGDSAMYLCASSLVWRGLTDTQYFGPGTRLTVL.

DNA of the CDR3: TGTGCCAGCTCACCGTCCGGGACAGGGTTAAACTACGAGCAGTACTTC. Translating it yields CASSPSGTGLNYEQYF. The chain is built from TRBV18 and TRBJ2-7, with 9 bases aligning to TRBD1. With V trimmed by 3 bases and J by 3 bases, 9 bases remained unmatched. CDR1 is KGHSH, CDR2 LQKENI, per germline. There are 16 residues in the CDR3.